This is a list of T cell receptor beta chains from one sample in a study of blood T cell repertoires in COVID-19. Sequenced by immunoSEQ multiplex PCR; TCRdb stores in-frame clones only, minus some. The data contain 250,000 to 350,000 clones, 88% of them singletons. The sequenced sample consisted of peripheral blood. These receptors were obtained from a woman aged 30 to 39 with COVID-19, enrolled during active disease. Both conserved end residues are part of each CDR3. Fields, in order: clone size, V gene, D gene, J gene, CDR3 DNA, CDR3 protein. A D gene is named only where the DNA matches it firmly. Expanded clones get a size class; other rows say once, few or many, or leave the size out.

size: once
V: TRBV7-9
D: .
J: TRBJ2-7
DNA: TGTGCCAGCAGCTTAGGGGCAGGGCTCTACGAGCAGTACTTC
CDR3: CASSLGAGLYEQYF

size: .
V: TRBV6-4
D: TRBD1
J: TRBJ1-2
DNA: TGTGCCAGCAGTGACTCTCCCCCTCCGGGACAGGGATACTATGGCTACACCTTC
CDR3: CASSDSPPPGQGYYGYTF

size: .
V: TRBV4-1
D: TRBD1
J: TRBJ2-7
DNA: TGCGCCAGCAGCCTCGGACAGGGGGGCTACGAGCAGTACTTC
CDR3: CASSLGQGGYEQYF

size: .
V: TRBV18
D: .
J: TRBJ1-6
DNA: TGTGCCAGCTCACCAGACAGCTTTAATTCACCCCTCCACTTT
CDR3: CASSPDSFNSPLHF

size: .
V: TRBV10-2
D: .
J: TRBJ2-5
DNA: TGCGCCAGCGGGTGGAGGGGAGAGACCCAGTACTTC
CDR3: CASGWRGETQYF

size: once
V: TRBV3-1/TRBV3-2
D: .
J: TRBJ2-7
DNA: TGTGCCAGCAGCCAGAGCCTGGAGCAGTACTTC
CDR3: CASSQSLEQYF

size: .
V: TRBV6-5
D: .
J: TRBJ1-2
DNA: TGTGCCAGCAGACAGGGTTTAGGTGGCTACACCTTC
CDR3: CASRQGLGGYTF

size: once
V: TRBV27
D: TRBD2
J: TRBJ2-3
DNA: TGTGCCAGCAGTTTACAGGGACTAGCGGGAGATACGCAGTATTTT
CDR3: CASSLQGLAGDTQYF

size: .
V: TRBV5-1
D: .
J: TRBJ2-5
DNA: TGCGCCAGCAGCTTGGACCGGACAGCGTACCAAGAGACCCAGTACTTC
CDR3: CASSLDRTAYQETQYF

size: .
V: TRBV4-1
D: .
J: TRBJ1-1
DNA: TGCGCCAGCAGCCAAGAACGCCAGGGCACTTTGAGGACTGAAGCTTTCTTT
CDR3: CASSQERQGTLRTEAFF

size: .
V: TRBV5-1
D: TRBD1
J: TRBJ1-2
DNA: TGCGCCAGCAGCTCTAGACAGGGGGTTGACCGCTATGGCTACACCTTC
CDR3: CASSSRQGVDRYGYTF

size: once
V: TRBV7-9
D: .
J: TRBJ2-7
DNA: TGTGCCAGCAGCTTTGGAGCCTCCTACGAGCAGTACTTC
CDR3: CASSFGASYEQYF

size: .
V: TRBV7-9
D: .
J: TRBJ1-4
DNA: TGTGCCAGCAGCTTACTCCGGGGTACTAATGAAAAACTGTTTTTT
CDR3: CASSLLRGTNEKLFF

size: .
V: TRBV24-1
D: .
J: TRBJ2-2
DNA: TGTGCCACCAGTGATTTGTCCACGCGGGGCACCGGGGAGCTGTTTTTT
CDR3: CATSDLSTRGTGELFF

size: .
V: TRBV6-5
D: TRBD2
J: TRBJ2-7
DNA: TGTGCCAGCGGGGAGGGACTAGCGGGAGTCTGGCCGTACTTC
CDR3: CASGEGLAGVWPYF

size: .
V: TRBV5-1
D: .
J: TRBJ1-2
DNA: TGCGCCAGTGGAACCAGACCAGGTTATGGCTACACCTTC
CDR3: CASGTRPGYGYTF

size: .
V: TRBV7-3
D: TRBD1
J: TRBJ2-7
DNA: TGTGCCAGCAGCCCCACGGGACAGGGTGGTGACGAGCAGTACTTC
CDR3: CASSPTGQGGDEQYF

size: .
V: TRBV10-3
D: .
J: TRBJ2-7
DNA: TGTGCCATCAGCCCGGGACAAGGGGCCTACGAGCAGTACTTC
CDR3: CAISPGQGAYEQYF

size: .
V: TRBV28
D: TRBD2
J: TRBJ2-3
DNA: TGTGCCAGCAGTCCGGGACTAGCGGGCACAGATACGCAGTATTTT
CDR3: CASSPGLAGTDTQYF

size: .
V: TRBV7-9
D: .
J: TRBJ1-2
DNA: TGTGCCAGCAGCGCACAGGGACGGGACTATGGCTACACCTTC
CDR3: CASSAQGRDYGYTF

size: .
V: TRBV5-8
D: TRBD2
J: TRBJ2-7
DNA: TGTGCCAGCAGCCTACCGACTAGCGGGAGGAGAGAGCAGTACTTC
CDR3: CASSLPTSGRREQYF

size: few
V: TRBV6-4
D: .
J: TRBJ2-1
DNA: TGTGCCAGCAGTGACCGGGACAACAATGAGCAGTTCTTC
CDR3: CASSDRDNNEQFF

size: .
V: TRBV15
D: .
J: TRBJ1-5
DNA: TGTGCCACCAGCAGAGTTGCGGGACTGAGCAATCAGCCCCAGCATTTT
CDR3: CATSRVAGLSNQPQHF

size: few
V: TRBV5-6
D: .
J: TRBJ2-2
DNA: TGTGCCAGCAGCTCCCCTCCTCCCGGGGAGCTGTTTTTT
CDR3: CASSSPPPGELFF

size: .
V: TRBV24-1
D: .
J: TRBJ1-5
DNA: TGTGCCACCAGTCCACAGGGCGATCAGCCCCAGCATTTT
CDR3: CATSPQGDQPQHF

size: .
V: TRBV4-2
D: .
J: TRBJ2-3
DNA: TGTGCCAGCAGCCAAGATGCGGTCACAGATACGCAGTATTTT
CDR3: CASSQDAVTDTQYF

size: .
V: TRBV20-1
D: .
J: TRBJ2-1
DNA: TGCAGTGCTAGTCGGGGGAGATACAATGAGCAGTTCTTC
CDR3: CSASRGRYNEQFF

size: .
V: TRBV5-6
D: TRBD2
J: TRBJ2-7
DNA: TGTGCCAGCAGCTTACTAGGGACTACAGACTACGAGCAGTACTTC
CDR3: CASSLLGTTDYEQYF

size: .
V: TRBV12-3/TRBV12-4
D: TRBD1
J: TRBJ1-5
DNA: TGTGCCAGCTGGACAGGCCCCAATCAGCCCCAGCATTTT
CDR3: CASWTGPNQPQHF

size: .
V: TRBV5-8
D: TRBD1
J: TRBJ2-7
DNA: TGTGCCAGCAGCTTTTACAGGGGCTCCTACGAGCAGTACTTC
CDR3: CASSFYRGSYEQYF

size: .
V: TRBV6-1
D: .
J: TRBJ1-2
DNA: TGTGCCAGCAGTGAAGCGCTTCAGTCCTATGGCTACACCTTC
CDR3: CASSEALQSYGYTF

size: few
V: TRBV18
D: .
J: TRBJ1-2
DNA: TGTGCCAGCTCACCACCTCAGTCTCCGAACAACTATGGCTACACCTTC
CDR3: CASSPPQSPNNYGYTF

size: .
V: TRBV7-2
D: TRBD1
J: TRBJ1-2
DNA: TGTGCCAGCAGTCGACAGGGCTGGGAGGGCTACACCTTC
CDR3: CASSRQGWEGYTF

size: .
V: TRBV5-6
D: TRBD2
J: TRBJ2-1
DNA: TGTGCCAGCAGTTCCGGGACTAGCTTCGGCAATGAGCAGTTCTTC
CDR3: CASSSGTSFGNEQFF

size: .
V: TRBV28
D: .
J: TRBJ1-5
DNA: TGTGCCAGCAGCCAAAGCGGCAGGATGGGTCAGCCCCAGCATTTT
CDR3: CASSQSGRMGQPQHF

size: .
V: TRBV5-1
D: .
J: TRBJ2-1
DNA: TGCGCCAGCAGCTTGGAAGGGGTGCCTTCCTACAATGAGCAGTTCTTC
CDR3: CASSLEGVPSYNEQFF

size: once
V: TRBV7-2
D: .
J: TRBJ2-1
DNA: TGTGCCAGCAGCTTATTTCCAGGGCTAGACAATGAGCAGTTCTTC
CDR3: CASSLFPGLDNEQFF

size: few
V: TRBV7-9
D: .
J: TRBJ2-7
DNA: TGTGCCAGCAGCCCATCGTCACAGAGCTACGAGCAGTACTTC
CDR3: CASSPSSQSYEQYF

size: .
V: TRBV10-3
D: TRBD1
J: TRBJ1-2
DNA: TGTGCCATCGCCCAGGGGGCGCGTTATGGCTACACCTTC
CDR3: CAIAQGARYGYTF

size: .
V: TRBV15
D: .
J: TRBJ2-2
DNA: TGTGCCACCAGCAGAGATCTTAGGACTACACACACCGGGGAGCTGTTTTTT
CDR3: CATSRDLRTTHTGELFF

size: .
V: TRBV4-2
D: TRBD2
J: TRBJ2-1
DNA: TGTGCCAGCAGCCAACCGGGACTAGCGGGGAGTGCTGAGCAGTTCTTC
CDR3: CASSQPGLAGSAEQFF

size: .
V: TRBV11-2
D: .
J: TRBJ2-7
DNA: TGTGCCAGCAGTTCTATGACTGGCTCCTACGAGCAGTACTTC
CDR3: CASSSMTGSYEQYF

size: .
V: TRBV5-6
D: .
J: TRBJ2-5
DNA: TGTGCCAGCAGCTTGGTGGACTTGGGCAGCCAAGAGACCCAGTACTTC
CDR3: CASSLVDLGSQETQYF

size: .
V: TRBV18
D: TRBD2
J: TRBJ2-5
DNA: TGTGCCAGCTCACCACTGTCGGGGGGAGAGACCCAGTACTTC
CDR3: CASSPLSGGETQYF

size: .
V: TRBV4-1
D: TRBD2
J: TRBJ2-6
DNA: TGCGCCAGCAGCCTTGGACTAGCGGGAGGGTTTTCTGGGGCCAACGTCCTGACTTTC
CDR3: CASSLGLAGGFSGANVLTF

size: few
V: TRBV5-1
D: .
J: TRBJ2-7
DNA: TGCGCCAGCAGGGAAGGACTCTCCTACGAGCAGTACTTC
CDR3: CASREGLSYEQYF

size: .
V: TRBV23-1
D: .
J: TRBJ2-7
DNA: TGCGCCAGCAGTCAATGTTCGGGAGCCTACGAGCAGTACTTC
CDR3: CASSQCSGAYEQYF

size: .
V: TRBV10-1
D: .
J: TRBJ1-1
DNA: TGCGCCAGCAGGACTAAGGGATTTCCCCGAGCTTTCTTT
CDR3: CASRTKGFPRAFF

size: .
V: TRBV24-1
D: TRBD2
J: TRBJ2-1
DNA: TGTGCCACCAGTGATTTCGGGACTAGCGGGCTCAATGAGCAGTTCTTC
CDR3: CATSDFGTSGLNEQFF

size: .
V: TRBV13
D: .
J: TRBJ2-7
DNA: TGTGCCAGCAGCTTGACGGGACTCCTTCCCTACGAGCAGTACTTC
CDR3: CASSLTGLLPYEQYF